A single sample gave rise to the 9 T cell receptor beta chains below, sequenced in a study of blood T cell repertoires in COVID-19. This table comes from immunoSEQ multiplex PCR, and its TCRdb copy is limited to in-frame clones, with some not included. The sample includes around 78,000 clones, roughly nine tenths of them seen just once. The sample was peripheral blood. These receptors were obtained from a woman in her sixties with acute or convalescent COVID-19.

This chain's CDR3 is CSASQGETQYF. The CDR3 DNA reads as TGCAGTGCTTCCCAGGGGGAGACCCAGTACTTC. The chain is built from TRBV20-1 and TRBJ2-5, with D possibly TRBD1 on 6 matching bases. V was cut by 5 bases and J by 5 bases, with 9 bases left in between. The CDR3 contains 11 residues. Germline V CDR1 and CDR2: DFQATT, SNEGSKA (reference sequence).

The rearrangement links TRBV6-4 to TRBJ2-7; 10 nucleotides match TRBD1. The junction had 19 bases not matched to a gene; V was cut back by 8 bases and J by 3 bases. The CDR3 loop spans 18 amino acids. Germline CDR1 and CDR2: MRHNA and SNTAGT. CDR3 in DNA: TGTGCCAGCGGGCGGACAGGGGGGAGAAATAACAACCTCTACGAGCAGTACTTC. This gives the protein CASGRTGGRNNNLYEQYF.

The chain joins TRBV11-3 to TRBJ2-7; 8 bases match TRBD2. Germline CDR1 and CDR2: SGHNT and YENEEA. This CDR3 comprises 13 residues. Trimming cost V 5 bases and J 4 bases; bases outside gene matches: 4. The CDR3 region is CASSRRGGYEQYF. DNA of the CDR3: TGTGCCAGCAGCCGACGGGGGGGGTACGAGCAGTACTTC.

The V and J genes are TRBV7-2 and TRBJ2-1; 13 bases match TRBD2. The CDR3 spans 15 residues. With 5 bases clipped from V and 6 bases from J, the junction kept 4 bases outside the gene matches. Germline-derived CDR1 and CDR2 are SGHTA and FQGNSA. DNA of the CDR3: TGTGCCAGCAGCCCCGGACTAGCGGGAGCCAATGAGCAGTTCTTC. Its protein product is CASSPGLAGANEQFF.

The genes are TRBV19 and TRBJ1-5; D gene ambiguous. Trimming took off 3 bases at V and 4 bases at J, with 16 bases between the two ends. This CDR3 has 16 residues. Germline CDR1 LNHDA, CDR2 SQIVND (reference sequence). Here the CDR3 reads CASSMGRQNPNQPQHF. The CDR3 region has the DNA TGTGCCAGTAGTATGGGGAGGCAGAACCCTAATCAGCCCCAGCATTTT.

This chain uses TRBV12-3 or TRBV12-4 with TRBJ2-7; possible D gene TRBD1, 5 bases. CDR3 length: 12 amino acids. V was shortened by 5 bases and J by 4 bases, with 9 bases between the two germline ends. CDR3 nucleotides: TGTGCCAGCAGTCAGGGCCTATACGAGCAGTACTTC. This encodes CASSQGLYEQYF.

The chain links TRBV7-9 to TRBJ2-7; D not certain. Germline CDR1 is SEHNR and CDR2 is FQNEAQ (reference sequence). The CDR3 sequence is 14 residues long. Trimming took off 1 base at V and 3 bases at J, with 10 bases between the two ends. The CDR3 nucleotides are TGTGCCAGCAGCTTAGACCTCAGTGGCTACGAGCAGTACTTC. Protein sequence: CASSLDLSGYEQYF.

The CDR3 is CASSRQHTLTSGANVLTF. The CDR3 DNA reads as TGTGCCAGCAGTCGACAACATACCCTAACCTCTGGGGCCAACGTCCTGACTTTC. V gene TRBV27 combines with J gene TRBJ2-6; D remains ambiguous. This CDR3 has 18 residues. Deletions cut 5 bases from V and 0 bases from J, with 17 bases between. The germline gives CDR1 MNHEY, CDR2 SMNVEV (reference sequence).

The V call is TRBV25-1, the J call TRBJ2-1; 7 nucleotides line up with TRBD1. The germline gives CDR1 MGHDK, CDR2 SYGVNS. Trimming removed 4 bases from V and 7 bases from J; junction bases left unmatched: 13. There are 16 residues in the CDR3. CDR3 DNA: TGTGCCAGCAGTGCCCCGGACAGGCCCATCAATAATGAGCAGTTCTTC. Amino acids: CASSAPDRPINNEQFF.